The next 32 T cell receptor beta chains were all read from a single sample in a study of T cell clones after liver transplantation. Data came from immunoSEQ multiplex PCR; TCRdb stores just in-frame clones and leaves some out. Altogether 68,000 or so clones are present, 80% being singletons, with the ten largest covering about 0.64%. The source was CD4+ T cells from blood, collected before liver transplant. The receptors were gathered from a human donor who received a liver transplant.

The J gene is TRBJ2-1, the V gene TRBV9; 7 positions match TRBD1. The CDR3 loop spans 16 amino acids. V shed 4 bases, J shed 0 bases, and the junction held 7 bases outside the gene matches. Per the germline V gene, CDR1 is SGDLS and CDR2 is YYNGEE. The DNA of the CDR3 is TGTGCCAGCAGCCCAGGGGGACGGAGCTCCTACAATGAGCAGTTCTTC. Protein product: CASSPGGRSSYNEQFF.

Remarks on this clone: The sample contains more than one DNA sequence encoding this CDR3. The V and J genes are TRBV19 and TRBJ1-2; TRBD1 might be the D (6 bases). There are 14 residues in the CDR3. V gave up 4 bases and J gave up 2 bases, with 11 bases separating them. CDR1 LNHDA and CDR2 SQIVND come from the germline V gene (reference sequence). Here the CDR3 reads CASSTGDSNYGYTF. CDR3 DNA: TGTGCCAGTAGTACAGGGGACTCCAACTATGGCTACACCTTC.

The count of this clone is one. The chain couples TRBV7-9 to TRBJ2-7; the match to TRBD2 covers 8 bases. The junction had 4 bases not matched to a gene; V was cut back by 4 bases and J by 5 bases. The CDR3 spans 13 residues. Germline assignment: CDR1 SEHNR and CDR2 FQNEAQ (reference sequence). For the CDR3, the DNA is TGTGCCAGCAGCTACCGGGAGGGGGACGAGCAGTACTTC. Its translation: CASSYREGDEQYF.

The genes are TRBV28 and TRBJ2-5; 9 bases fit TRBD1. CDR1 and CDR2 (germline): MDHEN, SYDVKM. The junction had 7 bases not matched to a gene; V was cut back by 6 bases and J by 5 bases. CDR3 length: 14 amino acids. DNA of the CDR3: TGTGCCAGCAGGACTACAGGGGGCCGGGAGACCCAGTACTTC. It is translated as CASRTTGGRETQYF.

CDR3 in amino acids: CASSLAGGVYTEAFF. CDR3 nucleotide sequence: TGCGCCAGCAGCTTGGCAGGGGGCGTGTACACTGAAGCTTTCTTT. This chain uses TRBV5-1 with TRBJ1-1; 8 positions match TRBD1. The ends lost 0 bases at V and 3 bases at J; junction bases unmatched: 4. This CDR3 spans 15 amino acids. Per germline, CDR1 SGHRS and CDR2 YFSETQ.

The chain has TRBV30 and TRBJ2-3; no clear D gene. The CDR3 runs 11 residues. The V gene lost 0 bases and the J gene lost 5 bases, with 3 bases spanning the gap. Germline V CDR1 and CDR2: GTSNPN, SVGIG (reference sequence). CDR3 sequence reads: CAWSVGDTQYF. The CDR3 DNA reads TGTGCCTGGAGTGTTGGAGATACGCAGTATTTT.

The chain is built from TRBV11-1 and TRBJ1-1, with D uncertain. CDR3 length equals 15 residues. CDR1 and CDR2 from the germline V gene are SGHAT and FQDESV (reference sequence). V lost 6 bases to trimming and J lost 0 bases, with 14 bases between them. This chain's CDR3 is CASRIKQQLNTEAFF. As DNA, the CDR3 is TGTGCCAGCAGGATAAAACAGCAGCTGAACACTGAAGCTTTCTTT. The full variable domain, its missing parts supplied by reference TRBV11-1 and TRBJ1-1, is EAEVAQSPRYKITEKSQAVAFWCDPISGHATLYWYRQILGQGPELLVQFQDESVVDDSQLPKDRFSAERLKGVDSTLKIQPAELGDSAMYLCASRIKQQLNTEAFFGQGTRLTVV.

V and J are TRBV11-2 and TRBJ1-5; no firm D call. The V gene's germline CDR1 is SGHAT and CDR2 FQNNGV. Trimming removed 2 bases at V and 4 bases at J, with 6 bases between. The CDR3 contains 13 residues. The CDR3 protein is CASSLTVNQPQHF. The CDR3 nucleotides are TGTGCCAGCAGCTTAACCGTTAATCAGCCCCAGCATTTT. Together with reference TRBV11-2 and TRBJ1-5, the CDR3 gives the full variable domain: EAGVAQSPRYKIIEKRQSVAFWCNPISGHATLYWYQQILGQGPKLLIQFQNNGVVDDSQLPKDRFSAERLKGVDSTLKIQPAKLEDSAVYLCASSLTVNQPQHFGDGTRLSIL.

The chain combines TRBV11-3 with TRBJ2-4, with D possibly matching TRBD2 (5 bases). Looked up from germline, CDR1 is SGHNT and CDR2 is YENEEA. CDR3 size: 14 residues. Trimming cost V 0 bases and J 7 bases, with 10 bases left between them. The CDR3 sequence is CASSLDRGSNIQYF. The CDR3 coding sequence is TGTGCCAGCAGCTTAGATCGGGGAAGCAACATTCAGTACTTC.

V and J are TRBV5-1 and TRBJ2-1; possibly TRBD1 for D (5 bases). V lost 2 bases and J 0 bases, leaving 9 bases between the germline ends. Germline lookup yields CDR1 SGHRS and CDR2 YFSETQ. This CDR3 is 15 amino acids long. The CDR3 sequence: CASSLPRDSYNEQFF. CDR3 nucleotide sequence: TGCGCCAGCAGCTTACCCAGGGACTCCTACAATGAGCAGTTCTTC.

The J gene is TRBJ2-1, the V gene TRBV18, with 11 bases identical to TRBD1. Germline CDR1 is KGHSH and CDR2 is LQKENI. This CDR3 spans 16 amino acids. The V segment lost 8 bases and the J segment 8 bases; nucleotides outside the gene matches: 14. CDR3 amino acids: CASQGNAGQGAYEQFF. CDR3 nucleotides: TGTGCCAGCCAAGGTAACGCCGGACAGGGGGCCTATGAGCAGTTCTTC.

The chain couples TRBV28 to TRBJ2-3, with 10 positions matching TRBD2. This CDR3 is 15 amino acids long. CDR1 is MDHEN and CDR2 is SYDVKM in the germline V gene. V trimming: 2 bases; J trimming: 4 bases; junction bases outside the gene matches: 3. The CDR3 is CASSLASGSPDTQYF. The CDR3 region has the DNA TGTGCCAGCAGTTTAGCTAGCGGGAGCCCAGATACGCAGTATTTT.

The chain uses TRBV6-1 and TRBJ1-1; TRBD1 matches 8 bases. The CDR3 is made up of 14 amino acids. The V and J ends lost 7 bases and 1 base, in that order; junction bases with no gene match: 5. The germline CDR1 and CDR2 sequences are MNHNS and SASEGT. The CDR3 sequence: CASTLTGANTEAFF. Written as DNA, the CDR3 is TGTGCCAGCACCCTGACAGGGGCGAACACTGAAGCTTTCTTT.

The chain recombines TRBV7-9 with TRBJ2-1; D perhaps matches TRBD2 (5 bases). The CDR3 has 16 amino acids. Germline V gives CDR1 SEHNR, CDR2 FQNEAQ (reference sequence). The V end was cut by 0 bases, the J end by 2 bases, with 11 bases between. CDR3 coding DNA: TGTGCCAGCAGCTTAGCGGGGAGTTTAGCCTACAATGAGCAGTTCTTC. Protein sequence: CASSLAGSLAYNEQFF.

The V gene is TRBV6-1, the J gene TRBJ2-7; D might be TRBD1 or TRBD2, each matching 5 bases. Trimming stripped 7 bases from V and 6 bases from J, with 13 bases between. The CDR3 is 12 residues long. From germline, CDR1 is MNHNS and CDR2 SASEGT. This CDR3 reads CASKGVAGEQYF. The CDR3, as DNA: TGTGCCAGCAAAGGGGTTGCGGGCGAGCAGTACTTC.

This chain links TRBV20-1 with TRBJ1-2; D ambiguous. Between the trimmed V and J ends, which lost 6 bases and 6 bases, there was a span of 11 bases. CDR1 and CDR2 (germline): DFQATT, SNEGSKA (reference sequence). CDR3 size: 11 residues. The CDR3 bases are TGCAGTGCCCCTGGCCGCCATGGCTACACCTTC. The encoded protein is CSAPGRHGYTF.

The DNA for the CDR3 is TGCGCCAGCAGGGCCCTGGGGGGGATCGGCGCAGATACGCAGTATTTT. This codes for CASRALGGIGADTQYF. The J gene is TRBJ2-3, the V gene TRBV5-1; 7 bases align to TRBD2. There are 16 residues in the CDR3. The V gene's germline CDR1 is SGHRS and CDR2 YFSETQ. J gave up 4 bases and V 5 bases, and 13 bases lay outside the gene matches.

Written as DNA, the CDR3 is TGTGCCAGCAGCTTAGCGCCCAGCTCCTACAATGAGCAGTTCTTC. Residues: CASSLAPSSYNEQFF. This chain joins TRBV7-2 and TRBJ2-1; D is ambiguous. Germline CDR1 reads SGHTA; CDR2 reads FQGNSA. V gave up 0 bases and J gave up 0 bases, with 6 bases separating them. The CDR3 loop spans 15 amino acids.

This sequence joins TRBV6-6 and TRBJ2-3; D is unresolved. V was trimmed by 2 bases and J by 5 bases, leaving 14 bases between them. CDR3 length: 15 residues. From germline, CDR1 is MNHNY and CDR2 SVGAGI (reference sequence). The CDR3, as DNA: TGTGCCAGCAGTTACGACGGCAGGTGGGGAGATACGCAGTATTTT. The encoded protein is CASSYDGRWGDTQYF.

In DNA form, the CDR3 reads TGTGCCAGCGCCCGGGGGGCGAGGGGGGCCAACGTCCTGACTTTC. Translation gives CASARGARGANVLTF. V usage is TRBV7-3 and J usage is TRBJ2-6; possible D gene TRBD2, 7 bases. V lost 8 bases, J lost 4 bases, and 15 bases lay in between. The CDR3 is 15 residues long. From germline, CDR1 is SGHTA and CDR2 FQGTGA.

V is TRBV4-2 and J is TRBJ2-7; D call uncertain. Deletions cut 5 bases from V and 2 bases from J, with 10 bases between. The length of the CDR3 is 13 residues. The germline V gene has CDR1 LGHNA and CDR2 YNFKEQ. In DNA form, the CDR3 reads TGTGCCAGCAGCTTTGAAAGCACCTACGAGCAGTACTTC. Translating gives CASSFESTYEQYF.

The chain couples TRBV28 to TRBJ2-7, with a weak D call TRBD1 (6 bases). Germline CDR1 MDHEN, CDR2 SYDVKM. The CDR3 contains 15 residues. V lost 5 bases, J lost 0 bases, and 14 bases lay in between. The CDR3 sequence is CASSATGFSSYEQYF. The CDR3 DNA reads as TGTGCCAGCAGTGCGACAGGTTTCAGCTCCTACGAGCAGTACTTC.

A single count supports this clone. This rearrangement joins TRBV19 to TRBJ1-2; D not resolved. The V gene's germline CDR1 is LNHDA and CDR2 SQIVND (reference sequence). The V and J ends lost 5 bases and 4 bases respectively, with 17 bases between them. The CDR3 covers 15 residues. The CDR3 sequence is CASSPGRVVGYGYTF. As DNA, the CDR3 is TGTGCCAGTAGTCCCGGGAGAGTTGTAGGCTATGGCTACACCTTC.

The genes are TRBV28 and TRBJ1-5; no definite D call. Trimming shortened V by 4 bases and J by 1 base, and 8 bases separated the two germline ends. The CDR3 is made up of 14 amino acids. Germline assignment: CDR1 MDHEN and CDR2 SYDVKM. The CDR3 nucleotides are TGTGCCAGCAGTTCGGAGTTCAGCAATCAGCCCCAGCATTTT. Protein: CASSSEFSNQPQHF.

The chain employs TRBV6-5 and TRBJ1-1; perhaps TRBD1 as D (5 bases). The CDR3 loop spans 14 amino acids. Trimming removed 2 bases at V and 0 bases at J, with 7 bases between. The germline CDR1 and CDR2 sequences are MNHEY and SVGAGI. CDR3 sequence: CASSYGALNTEAFF. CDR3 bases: TGTGCCAGCAGTTACGGGGCCCTGAACACTGAAGCTTTCTTT.

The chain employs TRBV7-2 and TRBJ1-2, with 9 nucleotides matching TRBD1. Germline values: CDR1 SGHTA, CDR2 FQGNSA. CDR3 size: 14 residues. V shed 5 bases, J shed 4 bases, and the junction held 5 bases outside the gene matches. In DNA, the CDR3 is TGTGCCAGCAGCCCTACGACAGGGGGCTATGGCTACACCTTC. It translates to CASSPTTGGYGYTF.

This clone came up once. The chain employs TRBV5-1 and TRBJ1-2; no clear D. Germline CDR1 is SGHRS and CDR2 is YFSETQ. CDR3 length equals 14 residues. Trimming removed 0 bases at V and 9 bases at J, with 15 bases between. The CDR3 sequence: CASSLGVGKERYTF. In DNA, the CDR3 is TGCGCCAGCAGCTTGGGTGTAGGAAAAGAACGCTACACCTTC.

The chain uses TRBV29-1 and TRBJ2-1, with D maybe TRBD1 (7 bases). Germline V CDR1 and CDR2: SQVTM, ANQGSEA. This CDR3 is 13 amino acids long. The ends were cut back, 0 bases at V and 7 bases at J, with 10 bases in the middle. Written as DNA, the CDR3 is TGCAGCGTTGAAGATCAGGGGGGAAATGAGCAGTTCTTC. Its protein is CSVEDQGGNEQFF.

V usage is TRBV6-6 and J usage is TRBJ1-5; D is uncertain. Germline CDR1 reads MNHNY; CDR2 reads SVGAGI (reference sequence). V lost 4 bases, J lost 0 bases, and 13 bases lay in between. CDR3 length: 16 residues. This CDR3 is CASSSPKGNSNQPQHF. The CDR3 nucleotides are TGTGCCAGCAGTTCGCCCAAAGGAAATAGCAATCAGCCCCAGCATTTT.

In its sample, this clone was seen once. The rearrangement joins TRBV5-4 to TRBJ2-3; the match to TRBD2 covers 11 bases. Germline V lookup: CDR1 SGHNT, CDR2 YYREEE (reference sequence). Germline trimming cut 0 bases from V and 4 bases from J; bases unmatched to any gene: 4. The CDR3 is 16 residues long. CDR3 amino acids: CASSLELAGVADTQYF. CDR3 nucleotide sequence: TGTGCCAGCAGCTTGGAACTAGCGGGAGTAGCAGATACGCAGTATTTT.

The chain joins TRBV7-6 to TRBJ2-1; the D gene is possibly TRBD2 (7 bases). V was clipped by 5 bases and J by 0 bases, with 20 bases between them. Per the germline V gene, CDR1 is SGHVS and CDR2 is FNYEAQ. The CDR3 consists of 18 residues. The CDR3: CASSREGGAYFSYNEQFF. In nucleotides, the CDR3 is TGTGCCAGCAGCCGAGAGGGGGGGGCTTATTTCTCCTACAATGAGCAGTTCTTC.

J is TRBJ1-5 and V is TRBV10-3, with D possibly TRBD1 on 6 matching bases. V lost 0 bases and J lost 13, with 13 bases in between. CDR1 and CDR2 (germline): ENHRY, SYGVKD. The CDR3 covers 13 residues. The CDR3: CAISESMGAGQHF. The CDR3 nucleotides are TGTGCCATCAGTGAGTCGATGGGGGCGGGACAGCATTTT.